These 18 T cell receptor beta chains came from one sample sequenced in a study of blood T cell repertoires in COVID-19. Clones were sequenced by immunoSEQ multiplex PCR, and TCRdb holds only the in-frame ones, with some missing. The profile shows around 140,000 clones, about 92% of them singletons. Sample: peripheral blood. These receptors all come from a human donor in a cohort sampled during active COVID-19.

The rearrangement links TRBV19 to TRBJ1-2; D not certain. V was clipped by 2 bases and J by 2 bases, with 9 bases between them. Germline CDR1 is LNHDA and CDR2 is SQIVND (reference sequence). The CDR3 spans 14 residues. The CDR3 nucleotides read TGTGCCAGTAGTATACCAGTGTCCAACTATGGCTACACCTTC. Protein: CASSIPVSNYGYTF. Full variable domain (outside the CDR3, taken from reference TRBV19 and TRBJ1-2): DGGITQSPKYLFRKEGQNVTLSCEQNLNHDAMYWYRQDPGQGLRLIYYSQIVNDFQKGDIAEGYSVSREKKESFPLTVTSAQKNPTAFYLCASSIPVSNYGYTFGSGTRLTVV.

The chain joins TRBV9 to TRBJ2-3; 8 nucleotides line up with TRBD2. Germline CDR1 and CDR2: SGDLS and YYNGEE. The CDR3 length is 15 residues. V was pared by 2 bases and J by 2 bases, with 4 bases of the junction left unmatched. In nucleotides, the CDR3 is TGTGCCAGCAGCGTGGGGACTAGTTACACAGATACGCAGTATTTT. This translates into CASSVGTSYTDTQYF.

The J gene is TRBJ1-1, the V gene TRBV5-6; D may be TRBD1 (5 bases). The CDR3 length is 17 residues. The V end was cut by 4 bases, the J end by 2 bases, with 21 bases between. Germline CDR1 is SGHDT and CDR2 is YYEEEE. The CDR3 DNA sequence: TGTGCCAGCAGCGGCTATTGGGGCCGGAATACTAACACTGAAGCTTTCTTT. Its translation is CASSGYWGRNTNTEAFF.

The chain joins TRBV7-8 to TRBJ2-3; D uncertain. The V gene's germline CDR1 is SGHVS and CDR2 FQNEAQ. V was shortened by 5 bases and J by 7 bases, with 10 bases between the two germline ends. The CDR3 is 12 residues long. This CDR3 reads CASSLHQYTQYF. The DNA for the CDR3 is TGTGCCAGCAGCCTCCATCAATATACGCAGTATTTT. Drawing the rest from reference TRBV7-8 and TRBJ2-3, the complete variable domain is GAGVSQSPRYKVAKRGQDVALRCDPISGHVSLFWYQQALGQGPEFLTYFQNEAQLDKSGLPSDRFFAERPEGSVSTLKIQRTQQEDSAVYLCASSLHQYTQYFGPGTRLTVL.

This rearrangement joins TRBV5-4 to TRBJ2-3, with 7 bases matching TRBD1. V was pared by 1 base and J by 1 base, with 3 bases of the junction left unmatched. The CDR3 spans 15 residues. Germline V gene data show CDR1 as SGHNT and CDR2 as YYREEE (reference sequence). CDR3 nucleotides: TGTGCCAGCAGCTTGTCAGGACAGGGCACAGATACGCAGTATTTT. Protein: CASSLSGQGTDTQYF.

The chain combines TRBV3-1 (or the pseudogene TRBV3-2) with TRBJ2-5; no clear D. CDR3 size: 13 residues. The germline V gene has CDR1 LGHDT and CDR2 YNNKEL (reference sequence). V was trimmed by 3 bases and J by 3 bases, leaving 8 bases between them. DNA for the CDR3: TGTGCCAGCAGCCACAATGTCAAAGAGACCCAGTACTTC. Translating gives CASSHNVKETQYF.

The chain recombines TRBV6-2 or TRBV6-3 with TRBJ1-1, with D possibly being TRBD1 (5 bases). CDR1 is MNHEY and CDR2 is SVGEGT in the germline V gene. V lost 2 bases and J lost 5, with 15 bases in between. The CDR3 is 15 amino acids. CDR3 amino acids: CASSYVQRRGTEAFF. As DNA, the CDR3 is TGTGCCAGCAGTTACGTTCAGCGACGGGGGACTGAAGCTTTCTTT.

This clone was found a few times. The chain has TRBV9 and TRBJ1-5, with D perhaps matching TRBD1 (6 bases). Trimming removed 4 bases from V and 5 bases from J, with 13 bases in between. The germline CDR1 and CDR2 sequences are SGDLS and YYNGEE. The length of the CDR3 is 14 residues. CDR3 bases: TGTGCCAGCAGCATAGACCCAGGGGATCAGCCCCAGCATTTT. Residues: CASSIDPGDQPQHF. Based on the CDR3 plus reference TRBV9 and TRBJ1-5, the full variable domain is DSGVTQTPKHLITATGQRVTLRCSPRSGDLSVYWYQQSLDQGLQFLIQYYNGEERAKGNILERFSAQQFPDLHSELNLSSLELGDSALYFCASSIDPGDQPQHFGDGTRLSIL.

The chain employs TRBV4-1 and TRBJ1-3, with D unclear. Germline loops: CDR1 MGHRA, CDR2 YSYEKL. The CDR3 has 15 residues. Between the trimmed V and J ends, which lost 0 bases and 2 bases, there was a span of 8 bases. CDR3 coding DNA: TGCGCCAGCAGCCAAGATCCGGGGACTGGAAACACCATATATTTT. It specifies CASSQDPGTGNTIYF.

This clone has only one observation. The J gene is TRBJ1-2, the V gene TRBV2, with 7 bases that match TRBD1. The V segment lost 5 bases and the J segment 8 bases; nucleotides outside the gene matches: 11. CDR1 SNHLY and CDR2 FYNNEI come from the germline V gene. This CDR3 spans 14 amino acids. CDR3 DNA sequence: TGTGCCAGCAGTCAACAGGGGAAAGCTGCAGGCTACACCTTC. Encoded protein: CASSQQGKAAGYTF.

The genes are TRBV27 and TRBJ1-4; a possible D gene is TRBD1 (5 bases). The CDR3 sequence is 15 residues long. Germline V gene data show CDR1 as MNHEY and CDR2 as SMNVEV (reference sequence). Trimming removed 1 base from V and 0 bases from J, with 6 bases in between. The CDR3 protein is CASSLLQATNEKLFF. CDR3 sequence (DNA): TGTGCCAGCAGTTTATTACAGGCAACTAATGAAAAACTGTTTTTT.

The J gene is TRBJ2-3, the V gene TRBV6-1; TRBD2 aligns across 8 bases. The CDR3 spans 15 residues. Germline trimming cut 3 bases from V and 1 base from J; bases unmatched to any gene: 3. Germline values: CDR1 MNHNS, CDR2 SASEGT. As DNA, the CDR3 is TGTGCCAGCAGTGATCGGCGGGGGGGCACAGATACGCAGTATTTT. This gives the protein CASSDRRGGTDTQYF.

The V and J genes are TRBV15 and TRBJ1-4; 7 bases line up with TRBD1. In germline, CDR1 is LNHNV, CDR2 YYDKDF (reference sequence). Trimming removed 5 bases from V and 4 bases from J; junction bases left unmatched: 13. The CDR3 totals 17 residues. Here the CDR3 reads CATSARQGPRGNEKLFF. CDR3 sequence (DNA): TGTGCCACCAGCGCCCGACAGGGCCCTCGCGGTAATGAAAAACTGTTTTTT.

This clone was found a few times. The V gene is TRBV7-7, the J gene TRBJ2-1; 8 bases are shared with TRBD2. The CDR3 has 18 residues. The germline CDR1 and CDR2 sequences are SSHAT and FNYEAQ (reference sequence). V trimming: 2 bases; J trimming: 3 bases; junction bases outside the gene matches: 12. This CDR3 is CASSLTYSQAGGYNEQFF. The CDR3 DNA follows: TGTGCCAGCAGCTTAACCTACTCACAGGCGGGGGGCTACAATGAGCAGTTCTTC.

The rearrangement links TRBV5-1 to TRBJ1-1, with a tentative D call TRBD1 (6 bases). This CDR3 contains 14 residues. Looked up from germline, CDR1 is SGHRS and CDR2 is YFSETQ. The V gene lost 5 bases and the J gene lost 4 bases, with 15 bases spanning the gap. DNA for the CDR3: TGCGCCAGCAGTGCCTCACGGGGGGCCACTGAAGCTTTCTTT. Protein: CASSASRGATEAFF.

The V call is TRBV6-2 or TRBV6-3, the J call TRBJ2-5; 8 bases are a match to TRBD2. The CDR3 spans 17 residues. Germline trimming cut 2 bases from V and 2 bases from J; bases unmatched to any gene: 10. In germline, CDR1 is MNHEY, CDR2 SVGEGT. CDR3 bases: TGTGCCAGCAGTTACCGATCCGGACTAGCAGGTCAAGAGACCCAGTACTTC. This sequence encodes CASSYRSGLAGQETQYF.

CDR3 DNA sequence: TGTGCCAGCAGTGGAGGGTTGAATGAGCAGTTCTTC. It yields the protein CASSGGLNEQFF. The genes are TRBV27 and TRBJ2-1; a possible D gene is TRBD2 (6 bases). Trimming removed 5 bases at V and 7 bases at J, with 9 bases between. The germline CDR1 and CDR2 sequences are MNHEY and SMNVEV (reference sequence). This CDR3 region has 12 residues.

The CDR3 DNA follows: TGCGCCAGCAGCACCCACACAGGGGAGGCATCCTACGAGCAGTACTTC. It yields the protein CASSTHTGEASYEQYF. V usage is TRBV5-1 and J usage is TRBJ2-7, with a weak D call TRBD1 (7 bases). The V gene lost 4 bases and the J gene lost 1 base, with 18 bases spanning the gap. From germline, CDR1 is SGHRS and CDR2 YFSETQ. This CDR3 is built from 16 residues.